One and the same sample provided the 5 T cell receptor beta chains below, sequenced in a study of blood T cell repertoires in COVID-19. TCRdb's table, derived via immunoSEQ multiplex PCR, lists solely in-frame clones and lacks some. Of about 92,000 clones listed, around 80% were seen once; the top ten hold about 8.4%. The source material was peripheral blood. The receptors derive from a man aged 50-59 years who had recovered from COVID-19.

The V gene is TRBV7-9, the J gene TRBJ1-4; the D is unclear. V was cut by 1 base and J by 0 bases, with 9 bases left in between. The length of the CDR3 is 16 residues. The germline V gene has CDR1 SEHNR and CDR2 FQNEAQ (reference sequence). The CDR3 sequence is CASSLGQTATNEKLFF. The CDR3 coding sequence is TGTGCCAGCAGCTTAGGTCAAACAGCAACTAATGAAAAACTGTTTTTT. The full variable domain, in which reference TRBV7-9 and TRBJ1-4 provide the parts outside the CDR3, is DTGVSQNPRHKITKRGQNVTFRCDPISEHNRLYWYRQTLGQGPEFLTYFQNEAQLEKSRLLSDRFSAERPKGSFSTLEIQRTEQGDSAMYLCASSLGQTATNEKLFFGSGTQLSVL.

This chain uses TRBV6-6 with TRBJ1-2; 9 bases align to TRBD1. CDR1 and CDR2 from the germline V gene are MNHNY and SVGAGI (reference sequence). This CDR3 is built from 14 residues. V lost 6 bases to trimming and J lost 5 bases; unmatched junction nucleotides: 7. The CDR3 DNA reads as TGTGCCAGCAGAACAGGGGGCGTCGGATATGGCTACACCTTC. Translating it yields CASRTGGVGYGYTF.

The chain is built from TRBV7-9 and TRBJ2-5; D remains unclear. Germline CDR1 is SEHNR and CDR2 is FQNEAQ (reference sequence). V gave up 0 bases and J gave up 0 bases, with 8 bases separating them. CDR3 size: 15 residues. CDR3 nucleotides: TGTGCCAGCAGCTTAGCGATACAGTACCAAGAGACCCAGTACTTC. It codes for CASSLAIQYQETQYF.

This chain uses TRBV4-3 with TRBJ1-2; D is unclear. The V end lost 0 bases, the J end lost 0 bases, and 8 bases lay between the germline ends. The CDR3 is made up of 15 amino acids. The V gene's germline CDR1 is LGHNA and CDR2 YSLEER. CDR3 loop: CASSQDMGANYGYTF. In DNA form, the CDR3 reads TGCGCCAGCAGCCAAGATATGGGAGCTAACTATGGCTACACCTTC.

The chain carries TRBV29-1 and TRBJ2-2, with 12 nucleotides matching TRBD2. Germline V lookup: CDR1 SQVTM, CDR2 ANQGSEA. CDR3 length: 17 amino acids. The junction had 12 bases not matched to a gene; V was cut back by 5 bases and J by 5 bases. CDR3 DNA: TGCAGCGTTTCGCTAGCGGGGGGGCCCTCTCGGACCGGGGAGCTGTTTTTT. It translates to CSVSLAGGPSRTGELFF.